The 18 T cell receptor beta chains below all came from one sample that was sequenced in a study of T cells in tuberculosis. The data were produced by immunoSEQ multiplex PCR, yet TCRdb's version contains in-frame clones alone and is incomplete. This repertoire shows 20,000 to 25,000 clones, under 85% found once; its top ten account for just under 15%. Specified time point: new active TB diagnosis, blood taken before or within 7 days of starting treatment. The source was PBMCs, collected at tuberculosis diagnosis. These receptors all come from an adult with tuberculosis.

The rearrangement uses TRBV5-6 and TRBJ2-3; D may be TRBD2 (6 bases). Trimming stripped 6 bases from V and 0 bases from J, with 14 bases between. CDR1 is SGHDT and CDR2 is YYEEEE in the germline V gene. This CDR3 spans 15 amino acids. Here the CDR3 reads CASIRDFSSTDTQYF. The CDR3 DNA is TGTGCCAGCATTCGGGACTTCTCTAGCACAGATACGCAGTATTTT.

J is TRBJ2-2 and V is TRBV7-2; the match to TRBD2 covers 12 bases. The CDR3 is 19 amino acids. Losses at the gene ends were 2 bases for V and 5 bases for J; bases not matched to a gene: 12. Germline-derived CDR1 and CDR2 are SGHTA and FQGNSA. The CDR3 protein is CASSLLLFTSGGITGELFF. In DNA form, the CDR3 reads TGTGCCAGCAGCTTATTGCTATTCACTAGCGGGGGGATAACCGGGGAGCTGTTTTTT. Together with reference TRBV7-2 and TRBJ2-2, the CDR3 gives the full variable domain: GAGVSQSPSNKVTEKGKDVELRCDPISGHTALYWYRQSLGQGLEFLIYFQGNSAPDKSGLPSDRFSAERTGGSVSTLTIQRTQQEDSAVYLCASSLLLFTSGGITGELFFGEGSRLTVL.

This chain uses TRBV28 with TRBJ2-7; D might be TRBD1 (5 bases). This CDR3 contains 14 residues. Trimming pared 2 bases from V and 3 bases from J, leaving 11 bases between. Germline CDR1 is MDHEN and CDR2 is SYDVKM. DNA for the CDR3: TGTGCCAGCAGTTTACCGACAGTAGTCTACGAGCAGTACTTC. Its translation is CASSLPTVVYEQYF.

V is TRBV30 and J is TRBJ1-1, with TRBD1 as a possible D gene (6 bases). This CDR3 has 16 amino acids. Trimming shortened V by 0 bases and J by 2 bases, and 16 bases separated the two germline ends. The germline V gene encodes CDR1 GTSNPN and CDR2 SVGIG (reference sequence). The CDR3 coding sequence is TGTGCCTGGAGTGTTTGGGGGCGAGACGGAAACACTGAAGCTTTCTTT. Translating gives CAWSVWGRDGNTEAFF.

This sequence joins TRBV4-2 and TRBJ2-5, with 7 bases that match TRBD2. The V gene's germline CDR1 is LGHNA and CDR2 YNFKEQ. Trimming cost V 2 bases and J 2 bases; bases outside gene matches: 11. The CDR3 runs 17 residues. The CDR3 is CASSQTTGGTAQETQYF. DNA for the CDR3: TGTGCCAGCAGCCAAACAACCGGGGGGACCGCTCAAGAGACCCAGTACTTC.

The chain recombines TRBV19 with TRBJ2-5; possibly TRBD1 for D (6 bases). CDR1 is LNHDA and CDR2 is SQIVND in the germline V gene (reference sequence). The germline V and J ends were trimmed by 8 bases and 5 bases, with 12 bases remaining between them. This CDR3 is 12 amino acids long. The chain's CDR3 is CASSQGGETQYF. In nucleotides, the CDR3 is TGTGCCAGTTCACAGGGTGGGGAGACCCAGTACTTC.

This clone was seen more than once but under ten times. The V gene is TRBV4-2, the J gene TRBJ2-3; a weak D match, TRBD2 (6 bases). V was trimmed by 0 bases and J by 2 bases, leaving 12 bases between them. The length of the CDR3 is 16 residues. CDR1 LGHNA and CDR2 YNFKEQ come from the germline V gene. The CDR3 nucleotides read TGTGCCAGCAGCCAAGAAGAACGGGACTCCACAGATACGCAGTATTTT. Protein sequence: CASSQEERDSTDTQYF.

The V and J genes are TRBV28 and TRBJ1-5; D might be TRBD1 (6 bases). In germline, CDR1 is MDHEN, CDR2 SYDVKM. The germline V and J ends were trimmed by 3 bases and 3 bases, with 9 bases remaining between them. This CDR3 has 14 residues. The CDR3 DNA reads as TGTGCCAGCAGTTTCGGACAGAACAATCAGCCCCAGCATTTT. It codes for CASSFGQNNQPQHF. The variable domain in full, completed from reference TRBV28 and TRBJ1-5, reads DVKVTQSSRYLVKRTGEKVFLECVQDMDHENMFWYRQDPGLGLRLIYFSYDVKMKEKGDIPEGYSVSREKKERFSLILESASTNQTSMYLCASSFGQNNQPQHFGDGTRLSIL.

The V call is TRBV27, the J call TRBJ2-3; 11 positions match TRBD2. The CDR3 loop spans 16 amino acids. The germline CDR1 and CDR2 sequences are MNHEY and SMNVEV (reference sequence). Trimming took 5 bases from V and 1 from J; bases not matched to a gene: 5. This CDR3 is CASSHLLAGGTDTQYF. In DNA form, the CDR3 reads TGTGCCAGCAGTCACTTACTAGCGGGGGGCACAGATACGCAGTATTTT.

The J gene is TRBJ2-2, the V gene TRBV19; TRBD2 matches 9 bases. The V and J ends lost 4 bases and 2 bases, in that order; junction bases with no gene match: 11. CDR3 length: 18 residues. The germline CDR1 and CDR2 sequences are LNHDA and SQIVND (reference sequence). The CDR3 loop reads CASSTPFASGTNTGELFF. The CDR3 region has the DNA TGTGCCAGTAGTACGCCGTTTGCTAGCGGGACTAACACCGGGGAGCTGTTTTTT.

V gene TRBV27 combines with J gene TRBJ2-7; a weak D match, TRBD1 (7 bases). From germline, CDR1 is MNHEY and CDR2 SMNVEV (reference sequence). V gave up 3 bases and J gave up 5 bases, with 11 bases separating them. CDR3 length: 13 residues. The CDR3 loop reads CASSFGGGDEQYF. The CDR3 coding sequence is TGTGCCAGCAGTTTCGGAGGGGGCGACGAGCAGTACTTC.

This clone has a handful of counts. The V call is TRBV27, the J call TRBJ2-3; 7 bases match TRBD2. This CDR3 has 13 amino acids. The ends lost 9 bases at V and 5 bases at J; junction bases unmatched: 8. Germline V gene sequence: CDR1 MNHEY, CDR2 SMNVEV (reference sequence). In DNA form, the CDR3 reads TGTGCCAGTTCTAGCGGAGTCAGAGATACGCAGTATTTT. Protein: CASSSGVRDTQYF.

The chain combines TRBV7-9 with TRBJ1-4; no clear D. Trimming took off 0 bases at V and 8 bases at J, with 10 bases between the two ends. CDR1 SEHNR and CDR2 FQNEAQ come from the germline V gene (reference sequence). The CDR3 totals 14 residues. CDR3 residues: CASSLAQRGEKLFF. CDR3 DNA: TGTGCCAGCAGCTTAGCACAACGCGGGGAAAAACTGTTTTTT.

This chain links TRBV2 with TRBJ2-1; 10 bases map to TRBD1. With 6 bases clipped from V and 6 bases from J, the junction kept 5 bases outside the gene matches. This CDR3 contains 14 residues. Germline lookup yields CDR1 SNHLY and CDR2 FYNNEI. CDR3 in amino acids: CASSRDRGANEQFF. The CDR3 nucleotides are TGTGCCAGCAGCCGGGACAGGGGTGCCAATGAGCAGTTCTTC.

The J gene is TRBJ2-7, the V gene TRBV4-3; TRBD2 agrees at 8 bases. CDR3 length equals 15 residues. CDR1 is LGHNA, CDR2 YSLEER, per germline. Unmatched junction bases numbered 4, after V lost 0 bases and J lost 3 bases. The CDR3 reads CASSQDGTRDYEQYF. DNA for the CDR3: TGCGCCAGCAGCCAAGATGGGACTAGGGACTACGAGCAGTACTTC.

The chain is built from TRBV7-3 and TRBJ2-3; unclear D gene. The V gene's germline CDR1 is SGHTA and CDR2 FQGTGA. This CDR3 is built from 15 residues. Trimming stripped 5 bases from V and 2 bases from J, with 14 bases between. This CDR3 reads CASSPSPTNTDTQYF. The DNA for the CDR3 is TGTGCCAGCAGCCCGTCCCCTACCAACACAGATACGCAGTATTTT.

This clone appeared a few times. The CDR3 nucleotides read TGTGCCAGCAGTGAAACAGGGGGCTCTGGAAACACCATATATTTT. Translation: CASSETGGSGNTIYF. The chain recombines TRBV28 with TRBJ1-3; 8 bases fit TRBD1. The CDR3 totals 15 residues. Germline V gene lookup returns CDR1 MDHEN and CDR2 SYDVKM. V gave up 5 bases and J gave up 0 bases; unmatched junction bases: 3.

The chain carries TRBV10-2 and TRBJ1-2; D may be TRBD1 (6 bases). Between the trimmed V and J ends, which lost 3 bases and 10 bases, there was a span of 12 bases. CDR3 length: 12 residues. CDR1 and CDR2 (germline): WSHSY, SAAADI. CDR3 in amino acids: CASSENREPYTF. The CDR3, as DNA: TGCGCCAGCAGTGAAAACAGGGAGCCCTACACCTTC.